One and the same sample provided the 32 T cell receptor beta chains below, sequenced in a study of control samples from healthy donors and cancer patients. Some clones are missing from TCRdb's copy, which holds only in-frame ones; the method was immunoSEQ multiplex PCR. Here the sample spans 120,000 to 150,000 clones, under 90% being singletons. The source material was blood. These receptors all stem from a young man in good health.

The chain combines TRBV7-9 with TRBJ2-5, with D possibly matching TRBD2 (5 bases). This CDR3 has 14 residues. Germline V gives CDR1 SEHNR, CDR2 FQNEAQ (reference sequence). Trimming left V 3 bases short and J 2 bases short, with 10 bases between. The CDR3 here is CASSFGLFQETQYF. The CDR3, as DNA: TGTGCCAGCAGCTTCGGACTCTTTCAAGAGACCCAGTACTTC.

V is TRBV5-6 and J is TRBJ2-1; no clear D gene. From germline, CDR1 is SGHDT and CDR2 YYEEEE. V was cut by 2 bases and J by 8 bases, with 11 bases left in between. The CDR3 runs 13 residues. The CDR3 nucleotides are TGTGCCAGCAGCTTCCCCGACATATATGAGCAGTTCTTC. Residues: CASSFPDIYEQFF.

J is TRBJ1-2 and V is TRBV30; perhaps TRBD1 as D (6 bases). The CDR3 is 17 amino acids. Trimming pared 0 bases from V and 4 bases from J, leaving 21 bases between. The V gene's germline CDR1 is GTSNPN and CDR2 SVGIG (reference sequence). CDR3 in amino acids: CAWSVPAGGAWGYGYTF. In DNA form, the CDR3 reads TGTGCCTGGAGTGTACCGGCTGGGGGGGCCTGGGGCTATGGCTACACCTTC.

This chain connects TRBV6-2 or TRBV6-3 to TRBJ2-5; maybe TRBD2 (6 bases). Trimming pared 5 bases from V and 5 bases from J, leaving 15 bases between. From germline, CDR1 is MNHEY and CDR2 SVGEGT. CDR3 length: 14 residues. The CDR3 DNA follows: TGTGCCAGCAGTACCCTCCGACTAGTGGAGACCCAGTACTTC. It specifies CASSTLRLVETQYF.

The V gene is TRBV2, the J gene TRBJ2-7; D unclear. This CDR3 is 13 amino acids long. Per the germline V gene, CDR1 is SNHLY and CDR2 is FYNNEI. Trimming removed 7 bases at V and 1 base at J, with 11 bases between. CDR3 amino acids: CASTGHISYEQYF. The CDR3 nucleotides are TGTGCCAGCACCGGCCACATATCCTACGAGCAGTACTTC.

CDR3 sequence (DNA): TGTGCCAGTGCGCGAGGGCCCGGGCCAGATACGCAGTATTTT. This encodes CASARGPGPDTQYF. This chain links TRBV19 with TRBJ2-3; tentative D call: TRBD2 (5 bases). The CDR3 covers 14 residues. Trimming pared 8 bases from V and 4 bases from J, leaving 16 bases between. Germline CDR1 LNHDA, CDR2 SQIVND (reference sequence).

This clone showed up just a few times. The V call is TRBV9, the J call TRBJ1-1; 8 nucleotides align to TRBD1. V lost 3 bases and J lost 1; bases outside the gene matches: 14. The CDR3 contains 18 residues. Germline-derived CDR1 and CDR2 are SGDLS and YYNGEE. The CDR3 protein is CASSAPGGAMSQNTEAFF. The CDR3 DNA reads as TGTGCCAGCAGCGCCCCAGGGGGCGCAATGAGTCAGAACACTGAAGCTTTCTTT.

This rearrangement joins TRBV4-1 to TRBJ1-1; tentative D call: TRBD1 (5 bases). Germline CDR1 reads MGHRA; CDR2 reads YSYEKL. The CDR3 has 15 amino acids. V lost 1 base, J lost 3 bases, and 12 bases lay in between. CDR3 residues: CASSQAGRGDTEAFF. The CDR3 DNA sequence: TGCGCCAGCAGCCAAGCCGGGAGGGGTGACACTGAAGCTTTCTTT.

The chain links TRBV18 to TRBJ1-2; TRBD1 matches 7 bases. CDR1 KGHSH and CDR2 LQKENI come from the germline V gene. CDR3 length equals 16 residues. Trimming removed 2 bases from V and 6 bases from J; junction bases left unmatched: 12. Here the CDR3 reads CASSPATGIPSDGYTF. For the CDR3, the DNA is TGTGCCAGCTCACCAGCGACAGGGATCCCCTCGGATGGCTACACCTTC.

This clone was detected once. V is TRBV12-3 or TRBV12-4 and J is TRBJ2-2; 7 positions match TRBD2. The CDR3 spans 13 residues. J gave up 3 bases and V 8 bases, and 3 bases lay outside the gene matches. CDR3 sequence (DNA): TGTGCCAGCCGGGCGGGAGACACCGGGGAGCTGTTTTTT. Its protein product is CASRAGDTGELFF.

This sequence joins TRBV5-1 and TRBJ2-3; 10 nucleotides align to TRBD2. V lost 0 bases to trimming and J lost 0 bases; unmatched junction nucleotides: 1. Germline V CDR1 and CDR2: SGHRS, YFSETQ. This CDR3 contains 16 residues. This chain's CDR3 is CASSLGAGGSTDTQYF. In DNA, the CDR3 is TGCGCCAGCAGCTTGGGAGCGGGGGGGAGCACAGATACGCAGTATTTT.

The gene calls are TRBV2 and TRBJ2-2; the D gene is possibly TRBD1 (6 bases). This CDR3 has 15 amino acids. The V end lost 4 bases, the J end lost 6 bases, and 15 bases lay between the germline ends. Germline CDR1 is SNHLY and CDR2 is FYNNEI. CDR3: CASSVSRGFPGELFF. CDR3 nucleotide sequence: TGTGCCAGCAGTGTCAGCAGGGGCTTTCCCGGGGAGCTGTTTTTT. The variable domain in full, with the rest retrieved from reference TRBV2 and TRBJ2-2, is EPEVTQTPSHQVTQMGQEVILRCVPISNHLYFYWYRQILGQKVEFLVSFYNNEISEKSEIFDDQFSVERPDGSNFTLKIRSTKLEDSAMYFCASSVSRGFPGELFFGEGSRLTVL.

The chain carries TRBV5-8 and TRBJ2-2; TRBD2 is a possible D gene (5 bases). Trimming took off 9 bases at V and 4 bases at J, with 22 bases between the two ends. The CDR3 spans 16 residues. CDR1 is SGHTS, CDR2 YDEGEE, per germline. The CDR3 bases are TGTGCCACGAATATACCGGAGGTAGCCGCCACCGGGGAGCTGTTTTTT. Protein: CATNIPEVAATGELFF.

The chain links TRBV27 to TRBJ2-1; a weak D match, TRBD2 (7 bases). Germline-derived CDR1 and CDR2 are MNHEY and SMNVEV (reference sequence). Deletions cut 7 bases from V and 7 bases from J, with 23 bases between. This CDR3 has 16 amino acids. Written as DNA, the CDR3 is TGTGCCAGCACGCGTACCCTCGGGGGGCGTGGGAATGAGCAGTTCTTC. This encodes CASTRTLGGRGNEQFF.

Only one count was recorded for this clone. The chain has TRBV21-1 and TRBJ2-5; the D call in the table, TRBD2, was not verified against the DNA. TRBV21-1 is designated a pseudogene. This CDR3 is 14 amino acids long. CDR3 region: CASSHWREKETQYF. In DNA, the CDR3 is TGTGCCAGCAGCCACTGGCGGGAGAAGGAGACCCAGTACTTC.

In this sample, this clone turned up once. J is TRBJ2-2 and V is TRBV6-5, with TRBD1 matching over 7 bases. CDR3 size: 14 residues. Germline CDR1 and CDR2: MNHEY and SVGAGI. J was trimmed by 5 bases and V by 5 bases; bases with no gene match: 5. The CDR3 DNA follows: TGTGCCAGCAGTAGACAGGGTCTAACCGGGGAGCTGTTTTTT. Amino acid sequence: CASSRQGLTGELFF.

This chain uses TRBV5-4 with TRBJ2-3, with D hard to call. The CDR3 is 12 residues long. Germline CDR1 is SGHNT and CDR2 is YYREEE (reference sequence). V gave up 7 bases and J gave up 4 bases, with 10 bases separating them. CDR3 residues: CASSVFADTQYF. CDR3 sequence (DNA): TGTGCCAGCTCAGTTTTCGCAGATACGCAGTATTTT. Variable domain in full (rest from reference TRBV5-4 and TRBJ2-3): ETGVTQSPTHLIKTRGQQVTLRCSSQSGHNTVSWYQQALGQGPQFIFQYYREEENGRGNFPPRFSGLQFPNYSSELNVNALELDDSALYLCASSVFADTQYFGPGTRLTVL.

The rearrangement uses TRBV7-9 and TRBJ2-2; 8 nucleotides agree with TRBD1. In germline, CDR1 is SEHNR, CDR2 FQNEAQ (reference sequence). This CDR3 region has 16 residues. The V gene end was trimmed by 2 bases and the J gene end by 0 bases; junction bases not matched to a gene: 2. CDR3 protein: CASSLLGQANTGELFF. As DNA, the CDR3 is TGTGCCAGCAGCTTACTGGGACAGGCGAACACCGGGGAGCTGTTTTTT.

The chain uses TRBV30 and TRBJ2-5, with D maybe TRBD2 (7 bases). Germline V gene data show CDR1 as GTSNPN and CDR2 as SVGIG (reference sequence). The V end lost 1 base, the J end lost 4 bases, and 16 bases lay between the germline ends. The CDR3 runs to 15 residues. CDR3 region: CAWSGGGRVGETQYF. The CDR3 DNA reads TGTGCCTGGAGTGGCGGGGGCCGTGTAGGAGAGACCCAGTACTTC.

J is TRBJ2-7 and V is TRBV5-4; D is uncertain. The CDR3 runs to 14 residues. V lost 4 bases, J lost 4 bases, and 15 bases lay in between. Germline CDR1 is SGHNT and CDR2 is YYREEE (reference sequence). In DNA, the CDR3 is TGTGCCAGCAGCCAAAATGTAAAAGATTACGAGCAGTACTTC. This sequence encodes CASSQNVKDYEQYF.

CDR3 amino acids: CASSQDTSVSYEQYF. The CDR3 coding sequence is TGTGCCAGCAGCCAAGATACTAGCGTTTCCTACGAGCAGTACTTC. This chain connects TRBV3-1 (or the pseudogene TRBV3-2) to TRBJ2-7; 7 bases align to TRBD2. V lost 0 bases to trimming and J lost 1 base; unmatched junction nucleotides: 3. The CDR3 sequence is 15 residues long. Germline V CDR1 and CDR2: LGHDT, YNNKEL (reference sequence).

The rearrangement uses TRBV9 and TRBJ1-2; no reliable D call. From germline, CDR1 is SGDLS and CDR2 YYNGEE. The CDR3 contains 14 residues. Trimming cost V 0 bases and J 8 bases, with 14 bases left between them. Here the CDR3 reads CASSVGGGSRGYTF. The CDR3 DNA reads as TGTGCCAGCAGCGTAGGTGGCGGTTCGAGGGGCTACACCTTC. The full variable domain, in which reference TRBV9 and TRBJ1-2 provide the parts outside the CDR3, is DSGVTQTPKHLITATGQRVTLRCSPRSGDLSVYWYQQSLDQGLQFLIQYYNGEERAKGNILERFSAQQFPDLHSELNLSSLELGDSALYFCASSVGGGSRGYTFGSGTRLTVV.

This clone occurred a few times. This sequence joins TRBV7-2 and TRBJ1-1, with a tentative D call TRBD1 (5 bases). The CDR3 extends over 13 amino acids. The germline V gene has CDR1 SGHTA and CDR2 FQGNSA. Trimming left V 8 bases short and J 0 bases short, with 10 bases between. The CDR3 bases are TGTGCCAGCCTGGGGCAGATGAACACTGAAGCTTTCTTT. Residues: CASLGQMNTEAFF.

The V call is TRBV4-3, the J call TRBJ1-6; possibly TRBD1 for D (5 bases). The CDR3 is 17 amino acids. Deletions cut 8 bases from V and 7 bases from J, with 24 bases between. From germline, CDR1 is LGHNA and CDR2 YSLEER. The CDR3 coding sequence is TGCGCCAGCCGTACTACGCCTTCGGGACCCTCAAATTCACCCCTCCACTTT. Its translation is CASRTTPSGPSNSPLHF.

The genes are TRBV4-3 and TRBJ2-2; D may be TRBD1 (5 bases). Trimming took 0 bases from V and 6 from J, leaving 14 bases between them. Germline assignment: CDR1 LGHNA and CDR2 YSLEER. This CDR3 is 16 amino acids long. CDR3 nucleotides: TGCGCCAGCAGCCAAGATGGCCCAGTAGGGGCCGGGGAGCTGTTTTTT. Translated: CASSQDGPVGAGELFF.

The genes are TRBV5-4 and TRBJ2-7; 7 bases fit TRBD2. The germline gives CDR1 SGHNT, CDR2 YYREEE (reference sequence). This CDR3 is 15 amino acids long. V gave up 2 bases and J gave up 0 bases; unmatched junction bases: 5. The CDR3 DNA follows: TGTGCCAGCAGCTTAGGGCGGGGGAGCTCCTACGAGCAGTACTTC. This gives the protein CASSLGRGSSYEQYF.

The count of this clone is one. V and J are TRBV20-1 and TRBJ2-1, with TRBD2 matching over 10 bases. Germline CDR1 DFQATT, CDR2 SNEGSKA (reference sequence). The CDR3 extends over 15 amino acids. J lost 6 bases, V lost 3 bases, and 8 bases had no gene match. The CDR3 spells CSASSSGRALNEQFF. In DNA, the CDR3 is TGCAGTGCTAGTTCGAGCGGGAGGGCCCTCAATGAGCAGTTCTTC.

The genes are TRBV2 and TRBJ2-3; D is perhaps TRBD2 (6 bases). CDR1 SNHLY and CDR2 FYNNEI come from the germline V gene. V lost 5 bases and J 0 bases, leaving 9 bases between the germline ends. The CDR3 spans 14 residues. The CDR3 nucleotides read TGTGCCAGCAGTCCGGGGACTAGCACAGATACGCAGTATTTT. Translating gives CASSPGTSTDTQYF.

The rearrangement uses TRBV3-1 (or the pseudogene TRBV3-2) and TRBJ2-1; weak D call: TRBD2 (5 bases). The length of the CDR3 is 15 residues. CDR1 and CDR2 (germline): LGHDT, YNNKEL (reference sequence). Trimming took 4 bases from V and 5 from J, leaving 15 bases between them. CDR3 sequence (DNA): TGTGCCAGCAGCCTTCACGGACTGAATAACAATGAGCAGTTCTTC. Translating gives CASSLHGLNNNEQFF.

The chain joins TRBV19 to TRBJ1-4; D perhaps matches TRBD1 (6 bases). The CDR3 is made up of 14 amino acids. Germline V lookup: CDR1 LNHDA, CDR2 SQIVND (reference sequence). V lost 3 bases, J lost 8 bases, and 13 bases lay in between. DNA for the CDR3: TGTGCCAGTAGTATGGGAGGGACAAGAGAAAAACTGTTTTTT. Translated: CASSMGGTREKLFF. Combining the CDR3 with reference TRBV19 and TRBJ1-4 gives the whole variable domain DGGITQSPKYLFRKEGQNVTLSCEQNLNHDAMYWYRQDPGQGLRLIYYSQIVNDFQKGDIAEGYSVSREKKESFPLTVTSAQKNPTAFYLCASSMGGTREKLFFGSGTQLSVL.

The chain uses TRBV6-5 and TRBJ1-3; perhaps TRBD1 as D (5 bases). V was pared by 0 bases and J by 0 bases, with 9 bases between. The CDR3 is 16 residues long. Germline lookup yields CDR1 MNHEY and CDR2 SVGAGI. CDR3 amino acids: CASSYSTGPSGNTIYF. The DNA of the CDR3 is TGTGCCAGCAGTTACTCGACGGGACCCTCTGGAAACACCATATATTTT.

The chain is built from TRBV2 and TRBJ2-2; no clear D. CDR1 and CDR2 from the germline V gene are SNHLY and FYNNEI. Deletions cut 7 bases from V and 6 bases from J, with 12 bases between. The CDR3 spans 13 residues. The CDR3 is CASTELGSGELFF. CDR3 coding DNA: TGTGCCAGCACCGAATTAGGGTCCGGGGAGCTGTTTTTT.